This TCR beta chain emerged from a study of blood T cell repertoires in COVID-19. The wider study: The United States, Italy and Spain provided the acute and convalescent COVID-19 samples. Sample material is recorded as cDNA or gDNA derived from T cells, B-cell-depleted T cells, or PBMCs.

Source study methods: The assay estimated nucleated cells by amplifying reference gene primers. The protocol was immunoSEQ multiplex PCR, while the TCRdb copy is restricted to in-frame clones and leaves out a portion. Clone size and V and J calls were adopted from that table, with D and trimming inferred from the DNA. The data contain around 220,000 clones, approximately 84% of them singletons. The CDR3 is made up of 17 amino acids. V shed 3 bases, J shed 9 bases, and the junction held 10 bases outside the gene matches. CDR1 SGHTA and CDR2 FQGTGA come from the germline V gene. The genes are TRBV7-3 and TRBJ2-1; 14 bases agree with TRBD2. Sequenced material: peripheral blood. This TCR was recovered from a man aged 40-49 years with active or convalescent COVID-19. Here the CDR3 reads CASSFARTSGRRGEQFF. The DNA for the CDR3 is TGTGCCAGCAGCTTCGCGAGGACTAGCGGGAGGAGGGGTGAGCAGTTCTTC.